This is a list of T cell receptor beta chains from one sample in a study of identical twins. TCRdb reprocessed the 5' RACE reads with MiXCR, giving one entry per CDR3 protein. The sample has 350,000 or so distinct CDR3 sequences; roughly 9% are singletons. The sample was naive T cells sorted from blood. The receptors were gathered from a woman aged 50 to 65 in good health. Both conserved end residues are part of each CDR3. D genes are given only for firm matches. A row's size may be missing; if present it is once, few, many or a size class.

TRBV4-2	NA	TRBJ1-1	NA	CASSQEGHWDTEAFF	TGTGCCAGCAGCCAGGAGGGCCACTGGGACACTGAAGCTTTCTTT
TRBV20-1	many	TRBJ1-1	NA	CSATRPTGAHTEAFF	TGCAGTGCCACAAGGCCCACCGGGGCCCACACTGAAGCTTTCTTT
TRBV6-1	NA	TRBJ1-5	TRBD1	CASSEARSGQGNQPQHF	TGTGCCAGCAGTGAAGCGAGGTCGGGACAGGGCAATCAGCCCCAGCATTTT
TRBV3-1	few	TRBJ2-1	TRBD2	CASSHRTSGNNEQFF	TGTGCCAGCAGCCATCGGACTAGCGGTAACAATGAGCAGTTCTTC
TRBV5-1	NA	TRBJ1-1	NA	CASGRGTGDTEAFF	TGCGCCAGCGGACGGGGAACGGGGGACACTGAAGCTTTCTTT
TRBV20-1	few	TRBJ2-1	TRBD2	CSARTSETYNEQFF	TGCAGTGCTAGGACTAGCGAGACGTACAATGAGCAGTTCTTC
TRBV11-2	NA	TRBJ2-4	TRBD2	CASSLDLAGAQYF	TGTGCCAGCAGCTTAGATTTGGCGGGAGCTCAGTACTTC
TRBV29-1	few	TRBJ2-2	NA	CSVGTKNTGELFF	TGCAGCGTGGGGACAAAGAACACCGGGGAGCTGTTTTTT
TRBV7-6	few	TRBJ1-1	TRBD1	CASSLYRGSLTEAFF	TGTGCCAGCAGCTTATACAGGGGCTCATTAACTGAAGCTTTCTTT
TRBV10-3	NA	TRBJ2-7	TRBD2	CAIRASGRKYEQYF	TGTGCCATCAGGGCCAGCGGGAGGAAGTACGAGCAGTACTTC
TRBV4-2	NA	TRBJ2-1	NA	CASSQDRGSFVLQFF	TGTGCCAGCAGCCAAGATCGGGGGTCCTTTGTTTTGCAGTTCTTC
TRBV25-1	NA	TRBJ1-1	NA	CATDGGTEAFF	TGTGCCACCGACGGAGGGACTGAAGCTTTCTTT
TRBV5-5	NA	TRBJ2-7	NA	CASSAGAGNSYEQYF	TGTGCCAGCAGCGCGGGGGCAGGGAACTCCTACGAGCAGTACTTC
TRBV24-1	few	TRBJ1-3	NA	CATSEGFSGNTIYF	TGTGCCACCAGTGAAGGGTTCTCTGGAAACACCATATATTTT
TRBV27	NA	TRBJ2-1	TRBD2	CASSLTSGRQNEQFF	TGTGCCAGCAGTTTGACTAGCGGGAGGCAAAATGAGCAGTTCTTC
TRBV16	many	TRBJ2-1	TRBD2	CASSPTLAGNNEQFF	TGTGCCAGCAGCCCCACACTAGCGGGAAACAATGAGCAGTTCTTC
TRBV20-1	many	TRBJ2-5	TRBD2	CSARPPRGGRETQYF	TGCAGTGCTAGACCTCCGAGGGGAGGGAGAGAGACCCAGTACTTC
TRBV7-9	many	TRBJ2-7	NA	CASTPTRGGEQYF	TGTGCCAGCACCCCTACCAGGGGTGGCGAGCAGTACTTC
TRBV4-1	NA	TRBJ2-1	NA	CASSQESGRSYNEQFF	TGCGCCAGCAGCCAAGAATCCGGGCGCTCCTACAATGAGCAGTTCTTC
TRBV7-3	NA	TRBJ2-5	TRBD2	CASSLNSGSQETQYF	TGTGCCAGCAGCTTAAATAGCGGGAGCCAAGAGACCCAGTACTTC
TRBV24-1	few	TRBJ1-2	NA	CATSETGQLLPEHLALHGYTF	TGTGCCACCAGTGAAACCGGACAGCTACTACCAGAACACCTTGCTCTACATGGCTACACCTTC
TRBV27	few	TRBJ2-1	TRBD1	CASSWDPGQYNEQFF	TGTGCCAGCAGTTGGGACCCGGGACAGTACAATGAGCAGTTCTTC
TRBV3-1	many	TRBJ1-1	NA	CASSQAVGEAFF	TGTGCCAGCAGCCAAGCAGTAGGTGAAGCTTTCTTT
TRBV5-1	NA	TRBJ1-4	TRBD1	CASSFGTGEEKLFF	TGCGCCAGCAGCTTCGGGACAGGGGAAGAAAAACTGTTTTTT
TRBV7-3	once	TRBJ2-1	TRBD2	CASSLRSSGRYNEQFF	TGTGCCAGCAGCTTAAGGTCTAGCGGGCGCTACAATGAGCAGTTCTTC
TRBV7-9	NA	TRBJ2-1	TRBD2	CASSPRSGSTNEQFF	TGTGCCAGCAGCCCTAGGAGCGGGAGTACCAATGAGCAGTTCTTC
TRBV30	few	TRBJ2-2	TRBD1	CAWEGQAANTGELFF	TGTGCCTGGGAGGGACAGGCCGCGAACACCGGGGAGCTGTTTTTT
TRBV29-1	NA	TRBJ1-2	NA	CSVEGDRFGSGYTF	TGCAGCGTTGAGGGCGACAGGTTTGGGAGCGGCTACACCTTC
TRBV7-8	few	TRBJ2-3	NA	CASSLGGGLGTDTQYF	TGTGCCAGCAGCTTAGGGGGGGGGCTTGGCACAGATACGCAGTATTTT
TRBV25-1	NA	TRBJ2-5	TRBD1	CASSKWTGVRETQYF	TGTGCCAGCAGTAAATGGACAGGGGTACGAGAGACCCAGTACTTC
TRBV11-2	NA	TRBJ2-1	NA	CASSLGGVVSSSNEQFF	TGTGCCAGCAGCTTAGGAGGTGTGGTCTCCAGCAGCAATGAGCAGTTCTTC
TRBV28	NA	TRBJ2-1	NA	CASSLYAYHEQFF	TGTGCCAGCAGTTTATATGCGTACCATGAGCAGTTCTTC
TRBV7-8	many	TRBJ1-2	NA	CASSPSTASHYGYTF	TGTGCCAGCAGCCCATCGACAGCCTCCCACTATGGCTACACCTTC
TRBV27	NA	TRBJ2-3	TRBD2	CASSEREDTDTQYF	TGTGCCAGCTCCGAGCGGGAGGACACAGATACGCAGTATTTT
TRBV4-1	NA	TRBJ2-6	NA	CASSHPGTKSSGANVLTF	TGCGCCAGCAGCCACCCCGGGACAAAGAGCTCTGGGGCCAACGTCCTGACTTTC
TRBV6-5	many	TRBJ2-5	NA	CASSVTGQETQYF	TGTGCCAGCAGTGTCACGGGGCAAGAGACCCAGTACTTC
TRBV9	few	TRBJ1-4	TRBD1	CASSADHRGDEKLFF	TGTGCCAGCAGCGCAGACCACAGGGGGGATGAAAAACTGTTTTTT
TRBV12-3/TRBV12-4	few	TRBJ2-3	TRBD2	CASRGLAGGVTQYF	TGTGCCAGCAGGGGACTAGCGGGAGGGGTTACGCAGTATTTT
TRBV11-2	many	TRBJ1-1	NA	CASSRADGNTEAFF	TGTGCCAGCAGCCGCGCGGACGGAAACACTGAAGCTTTCTTT
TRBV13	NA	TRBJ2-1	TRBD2	CATGGGREQFF	TGTGCCACCGGGGGGGGCCGTGAGCAGTTCTTC
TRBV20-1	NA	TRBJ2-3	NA	CSAGALQSTDTQYF	TGCAGTGCTGGAGCCCTGCAGAGCACAGATACGCAGTATTTT
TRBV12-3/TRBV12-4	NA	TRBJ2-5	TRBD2	CASSYGTSPVETQYF	TGTGCCAGCAGTTATGGGACTAGCCCGGTGGAGACCCAGTACTTC
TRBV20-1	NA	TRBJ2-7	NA	CSAIGGEDMEQYF	TGCAGTGCTATCGGAGGGGAGGACATGGAGCAGTACTTC
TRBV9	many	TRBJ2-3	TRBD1	CASSPVVRGLSDTQYF	TGTGCCAGCAGCCCGGTTGTCAGGGGGCTATCAGATACGCAGTATTTT
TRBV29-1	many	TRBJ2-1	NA	CSVPGDEQFF	TGCAGCGTTCCAGGGGATGAGCAGTTCTTC